Listed below are T cell receptor beta chains from one sample, sequenced in a study of blood T cell repertoires in COVID-19. Sequencing used immunoSEQ multiplex PCR; TCRdb keeps in-frame clones, though not all of them. Here the sample spans fewer than 200,000 clones, 85% being singletons. The sequencing sample was made of peripheral blood. The receptors derive from a human donor with acute or convalescent COVID-19. The donor label of this sample is uncertain. The CDR3 runs from the conserved cysteine through the conserved F or W.

V gene	J gene	CDR3 length	CDR3 protein
TRBV11-2	TRBJ2-7	17	CASSLVFSDSRAYEQYF
TRBV5-4	TRBJ2-5	11	CASSQQETQYF
TRBV11-3	TRBJ2-1	15	CASSLGQGGYNEQFF
TRBV6-5	TRBJ1-3	15	CASSYEARSGNTIYF
TRBV3-1/TRBV3-2	TRBJ1-1	13	CASIDDRDTEAFF
TRBV4-1	TRBJ1-4	18	CASSRTVRGGGTNEKLFF
TRBV11-2	TRBJ1-3	17	CASSHREGLSSGNTIYF
TRBV3-1/TRBV3-2	TRBJ2-3	16	CASSLLGQGYTDTQYF
TRBV28	TRBJ2-3	17	CASSSILGGGGTDTQYF
TRBV7-9	TRBJ1-2	16	CASRPIPGQGDYGYTF
TRBV14	TRBJ2-2	13	CASSQRGSGELFF
TRBV7-2	TRBJ2-4	13	CASSGWEGNIQYF
TRBV6-4	TRBJ1-2	13	CASSSDRGYGYTF
TRBV7-8	TRBJ2-1	16	CASSYKPSGAYNEQFF
TRBV19	TRBJ1-5	16	CASRWLGGRSNQPQHF
TRBV11-2	TRBJ2-2	16	CASSPWEGANTGELFF
TRBV6-2/TRBV6-3	TRBJ2-3	17	CASSYSTGWGGTDTQYF
TRBV5-5	TRBJ1-6	14	CASSSDYTLSPLHF
TRBV30	TRBJ1-1	14	CAWSQGGAPLEAFF